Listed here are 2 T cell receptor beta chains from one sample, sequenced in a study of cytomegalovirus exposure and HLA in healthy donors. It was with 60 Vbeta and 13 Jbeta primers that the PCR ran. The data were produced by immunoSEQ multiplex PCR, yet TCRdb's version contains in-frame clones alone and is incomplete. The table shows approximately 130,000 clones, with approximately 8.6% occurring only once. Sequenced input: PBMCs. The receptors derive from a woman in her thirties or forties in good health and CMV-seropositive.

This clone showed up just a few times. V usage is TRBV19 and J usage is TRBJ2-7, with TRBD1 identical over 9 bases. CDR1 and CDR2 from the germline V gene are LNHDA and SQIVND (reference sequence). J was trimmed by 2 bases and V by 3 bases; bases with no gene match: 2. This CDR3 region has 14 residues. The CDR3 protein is CASSIWDRAYEQYF. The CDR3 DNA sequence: TGTGCCAGTAGTATCTGGGACAGGGCCTACGAGCAGTACTTC. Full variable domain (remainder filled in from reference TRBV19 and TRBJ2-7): DGGITQSPKYLFRKEGQNVTLSCEQNLNHDAMYWYRQDPGQGLRLIYYSQIVNDFQKGDIAEGYSVSREKKESFPLTVTSAQKNPTAFYLCASSIWDRAYEQYFGPGTRLTVT.

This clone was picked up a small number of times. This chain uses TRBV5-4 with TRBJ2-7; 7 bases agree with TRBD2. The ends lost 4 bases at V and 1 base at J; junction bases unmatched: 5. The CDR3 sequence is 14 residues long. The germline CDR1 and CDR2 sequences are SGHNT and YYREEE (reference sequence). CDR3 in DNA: TGTGCCAGCAGCCTGGGGGGACTATCCTACGAGCAGTACTTC. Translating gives CASSLGGLSYEQYF.